Presented here are 12 T cell receptor beta chains from one specimen sequenced in a study of T-cell reconstitution after alpha-beta-depleted transplantation in children. Unique molecular identifiers were built into the TCRbeta library. TCRdb re-analysed the PCR reads in MiXCR, keeping a single row per CDR3 protein. The profile shows some 200,000 distinct CDR3 sequences, 9% to 10% of them singletons. Sequences were derived from PBMCs from the stem cell graft donor, sampled from the stem cell graft. The receptors derive from a human donor who donated a stem cell graft to a child with SCID.

This clonotype was seen repeatedly, ten times or more. J is TRBJ1-5 and V is TRBV6-2 or TRBV6-3, with D possibly matching TRBD1 (6 bases). The CDR3 is 16 amino acids. Germline V gives CDR1 MNHEY, CDR2 SVGEGT. V lost 6 bases, J lost 6 bases, and 21 bases lay in between. CDR3 nucleotides: TGTGCCAGCAGCTCCAGGGAGGGGGAACCGGGTCAGCCCCAGCATTTT. Translation: CASSSREGEPGQPQHF.

This clonotype has at least ten counts. The CDR3 DNA reads TGTGCCAGCAGCTTGGGGGGGACTACTTCTGAAGCTTTCTTT. Its translation is CASSLGGTTSEAFF. The gene calls are TRBV7-9 and TRBJ1-1, with D possibly matching TRBD1 (5 bases). The V gene lost 3 bases and the J gene lost 6 bases, with 14 bases spanning the gap. CDR1 is SEHNR, CDR2 FQNEAQ, per germline (reference sequence). The CDR3 runs to 14 residues.

The genes are TRBV5-6 and TRBJ2-5; weak D call: TRBD2 (5 bases). Germline CDR1 is SGHDT and CDR2 is YYEEEE. Deletions cut 4 bases from V and 0 bases from J, with 13 bases between. The CDR3 extends over 15 amino acids. As DNA, the CDR3 is TGTGCCAGCAGCCTCTCCTGGCGGGACCAAGAGACCCAGTACTTC. Translation gives CASSLSWRDQETQYF.

Many counts were recorded for this clonotype. The chain is built from TRBV30 and TRBJ1-5, with D unresolved. The germline V gene encodes CDR1 GTSNPN and CDR2 SVGIG (reference sequence). CDR3 length equals 15 residues. V shed 2 bases and J shed 0 bases, with 11 bases lying between them. CDR3 DNA sequence: TGTGCCTGGAGTAGGCCACCTTATAGCAATCAGCCCCAGCATTTT. This codes for CAWSRPPYSNQPQHF.

V and J are TRBV29-1 and TRBJ1-1, with TRBD1 identical over 8 bases. The CDR3 consists of 15 residues. Germline CDR1 SQVTM, CDR2 ANQGSEA. The V and J ends lost 3 bases and 4 bases, in that order; junction bases with no gene match: 10. CDR3 loop: CSVDSIQGAGTEAFF. As DNA, the CDR3 is TGCAGCGTTGATAGCATTCAGGGGGCCGGCACTGAAGCTTTCTTT.

The chain has TRBV11-1 and TRBJ2-7; no clear D. This CDR3 is built from 16 residues. Germline lookup yields CDR1 SGHAT and CDR2 FQDESV (reference sequence). The CDR3 DNA reads as TGTGGAAGCAGCTTATTCCCAGACGCGCTACCCTACGAGCAGTACTTC. Its translation: CGSSLFPDALPYEQYF. Drawing the rest from reference TRBV11-1 and TRBJ2-7, the complete variable domain is EAEVAQSPRYKITEKSQAVAFWCDPISGHATLYWYRQILGQGPELLVQFQDESVVDDSQLPKDRFSAERLKGVDSTLKIQPAELGDSAMYLCGSSLFPDALPYEQYFGPGTRLTVT.

About this clonotype itself: Given a much more abundant clone one base away, this may be a read error. The rearrangement joins TRBV9 to TRBJ1-2; 8 nucleotides align to TRBD1. CDR1 is SGDLS and CDR2 is YYNGEE in the germline V gene. The length of the CDR3 is 12 residues. The CDR3 bases are TGTGCCAGCCGGGACAGGATCTATGGCGACACCTTC. Translated, it gives CASRDRIYGDTF.

This clonotype occurred many times. The chain uses TRBV5-5 and TRBJ2-1; 9 nucleotides align to TRBD2. V gave up 0 bases and J gave up 7 bases; unmatched junction bases: 11. The CDR3 consists of 17 residues. In germline, CDR1 is SGHKS, CDR2 YYEKEE (reference sequence). The CDR3 DNA follows: TGTGCCAGCAGCTTGGCCAACCGACTAGCGGCCGATAATGAGCAGTTCTTC. Protein sequence: CASSLANRLAADNEQFF.

This clonotype appeared many times. The CDR3 bases are TGCGCCAGCAGCCCCGTCGGGGGGGCGGATCAGCCCCAGCATTTT. Amino acids: CASSPVGGADQPQHF. The chain combines TRBV5-1 with TRBJ1-5, with D possibly matching TRBD1 (6 bases). Germline loops: CDR1 SGHRS, CDR2 YFSETQ. V was pared by 4 bases and J by 5 bases, with 16 bases between. The CDR3 is 15 amino acids.

A few counts support this clonotype. This rearrangement joins TRBV7-9 to TRBJ1-2, with a weak D call TRBD1 (5 bases). The V gene's germline CDR1 is SEHNR and CDR2 FQNEAQ (reference sequence). The germline V and J ends were trimmed by 5 bases and 4 bases, with 17 bases remaining between them. There are 15 residues in the CDR3. The chain's CDR3 is CASSHSAQGGYGYTF. CDR3 sequence (DNA): TGTGCCAGCAGCCACTCAGCCCAGGGTGGCTATGGCTACACCTTC. The whole variable domain, remainder taken from reference TRBV7-9 and TRBJ1-2, is DTGVSQNPRHKITKRGQNVTFRCDPISEHNRLYWYRQTLGQGPEFLTYFQNEAQLEKSRLLSDRFSAERPKGSFSTLEIQRTEQGDSAMYLCASSHSAQGGYGYTFGSGTRLTVV.

This clonotype was seen at least ten times. The junction differs from germline at one of its ends, possibly a read error. This rearrangement joins TRBV4-2 to TRBJ2-7; weak D call: TRBD2 (6 bases). Per the germline V gene, CDR1 is LGHNA and CDR2 is YNFKEQ. The CDR3 runs 15 residues. CDR3 nucleotides: TGTGCCAGCAGCCAAATGGACTCGGTGGAGGGGCCGCTCTGGTTC. This codes for CASSQMDSVEGPLWF.

Ten or more counts support this clonotype. This chain links TRBV5-5 with TRBJ1-2; possible D gene TRBD1, 6 bases. With 1 base removed from V and 8 bases from J, the gap between germline ends came to 15 bases. The CDR3 has 14 residues. The germline gives CDR1 SGHKS, CDR2 YYEKEE (reference sequence). CDR3 region: CASSLQAGASGYTF. The DNA of the CDR3 is TGTGCCAGCAGCTTGCAGGCGGGGGCGAGCGGCTACACCTTC.